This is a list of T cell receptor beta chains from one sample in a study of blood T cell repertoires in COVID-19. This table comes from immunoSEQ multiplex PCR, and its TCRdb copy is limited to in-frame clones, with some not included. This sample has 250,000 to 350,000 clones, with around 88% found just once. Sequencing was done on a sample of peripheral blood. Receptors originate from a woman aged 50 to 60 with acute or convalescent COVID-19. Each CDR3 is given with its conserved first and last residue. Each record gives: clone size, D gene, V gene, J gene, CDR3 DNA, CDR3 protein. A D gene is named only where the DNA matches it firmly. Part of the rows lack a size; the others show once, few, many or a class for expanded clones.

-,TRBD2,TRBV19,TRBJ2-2,TGTGCCAGTAGTATTCGACTAGCGGGCTTAGGGGAGCTGTTTTTT,CASSIRLAGLGELFF
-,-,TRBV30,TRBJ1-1,TGTGCCTGGGGTTCGGGACACTACACTGAAGCTTTCTTT,CAWGSGHYTEAFF
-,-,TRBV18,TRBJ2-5,TGTGCCAGCTCACTATACCGGGACTCACAAGAGACCCAGTACTTC,CASSLYRDSQETQYF
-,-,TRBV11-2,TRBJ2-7,TGTGCCAGCAGCTTGGGGCGGCACTCCTACGAGCAGTACTTC,CASSLGRHSYEQYF
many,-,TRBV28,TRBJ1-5,TGTGCCAGCAGTTTTAATTCACGTCTCGGGGATCAGCCCCAGCATTTT,CASSFNSRLGDQPQHF
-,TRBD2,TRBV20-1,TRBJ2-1,TGCAGTGCCACCCAGCGGGAGAGGCAGTTCTTC,CSATQRERQFF
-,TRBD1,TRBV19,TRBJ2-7,TGTGCCAGTAGTATAGATTGGGACAGCAGAGCGTCCTACGAGCAGTACTTC,CASSIDWDSRASYEQYF
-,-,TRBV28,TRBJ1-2,TGTGCCAGCAGTTCCCCGTCTCAGGGCGCCCACTATGGCTACACCTTC,CASSSPSQGAHYGYTF
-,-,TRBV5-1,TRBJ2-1,TGCGCCAGCAGCTCTGACACGGATCTATACAATGAGCAGTTCTTC,CASSSDTDLYNEQFF
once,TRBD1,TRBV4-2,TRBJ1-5,TGTGCCAGCAGCCAAGATGGCGGGACAGGCAATAGCAATCAGCCCCAGCATTTT,CASSQDGGTGNSNQPQHF
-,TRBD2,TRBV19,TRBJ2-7,TGTGCCAGTAGTATATTAGCGGGACTACCCGAGCAGTACTTC,CASSILAGLPEQYF
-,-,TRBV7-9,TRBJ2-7,TGTGCCAGCAGCTTAGCGCGGGGCCTGGCGGACGAGCAGTACTTC,CASSLARGLADEQYF
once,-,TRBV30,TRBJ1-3,TGTGCCTGGAGTGTACAGGACACCGGCAACACCATATATTTT,CAWSVQDTGNTIYF
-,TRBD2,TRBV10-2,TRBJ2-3,TGCGCCAGCAGGTTAGCGGGGGGTTCAGATACGCAGTATTTT,CASRLAGGSDTQYF
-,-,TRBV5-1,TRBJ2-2,TGCGCCAGCACACAAAGGGGAACCGGGGAGCTGTTTTTT,CASTQRGTGELFF
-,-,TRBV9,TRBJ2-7,TGTGCCAGCAGCGGAGGGATGCCCTTCTCCTACGAGCAGTACTTC,CASSGGMPFSYEQYF
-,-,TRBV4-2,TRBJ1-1,TGTGCCAGCAGCCAAGATGCGCTTATGAACACTGAAGCTTTCTTT,CASSQDALMNTEAFF
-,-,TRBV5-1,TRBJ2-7,TGCGCCAGCAGCTTGGGGACAGTGATCTCCTACGAGCAGTACTTC,CASSLGTVISYEQYF
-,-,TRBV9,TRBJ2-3,TGTGCCAGCAGCGTAGGGCGGCTCGGCGATACGCAGTATTTT,CASSVGRLGDTQYF
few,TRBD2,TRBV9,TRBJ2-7,TGTGCCAGCAGCGTAAAGAGCGGGAGATACTACGAGCAGTACTTC,CASSVKSGRYYEQYF
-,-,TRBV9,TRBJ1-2,TGTGCCAGCAGCGTAGCTCAGGGGCGCGGTCTCTTTGGCTACACCTTC,CASSVAQGRGLFGYTF
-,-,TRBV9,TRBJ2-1,TGTGCCAGCAGCGGAGACCCGGGACTTGGTAAGGAGCAGTTCTTC,CASSGDPGLGKEQFF
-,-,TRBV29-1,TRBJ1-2,TGCAGCGTTGCCCTACAGGGCGCCAACTATGGCTACACCTTC,CSVALQGANYGYTF
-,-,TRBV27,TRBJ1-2,TGTGCCAGCAGTCAGGGGCCTAACTATGGCTACACCTTC,CASSQGPNYGYTF
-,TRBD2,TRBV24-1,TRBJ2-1,TGTGCCACCAGTGACTCGTTCGTAGCGGGAGGCTCCTACAATGAGCAGTTCTTC,CATSDSFVAGGSYNEQFF
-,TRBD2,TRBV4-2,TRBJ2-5,TGTGCCAGCAGCGAAACTAGCGGGTCCCAAGAGACCCAGTACTTC,CASSETSGSQETQYF
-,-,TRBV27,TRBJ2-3,TGTGCCAGCAGTACCCATCTAGAAGCCACAGATACGCAGTATTTT,CASSTHLEATDTQYF
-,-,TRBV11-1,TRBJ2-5,TGTGCCAGCAGCCTCCGTCCGGGGACATTACAAGAGACCCAGTACTTC,CASSLRPGTLQETQYF
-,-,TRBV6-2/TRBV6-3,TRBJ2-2,TGTGCCAGCAGTCAGTCACAATTCGCCACCGGGGAGCTGTTTTTT,CASSQSQFATGELFF
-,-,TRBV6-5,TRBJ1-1,TGTGCCACAGCGCGGGGTTACACTGAAGCTTTCTTT,CATARGYTEAFF
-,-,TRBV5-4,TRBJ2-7,TGTGCCAGCAGCTTGGACTCTAGCAGCCACGAGCAGTACTTC,CASSLDSSSHEQYF
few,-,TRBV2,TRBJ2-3,TGTGCCAGCAGTGGAGGATCAGATACGCAGTATTTT,CASSGGSDTQYF
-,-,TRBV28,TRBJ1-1,TGTGCCAGCAGTCCACGGGGCCTCGGAGGGACTGAAGCTTTCTTT,CASSPRGLGGTEAFF
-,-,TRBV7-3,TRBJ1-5,TGTGCCAGCAGCTCTGGACAGTTTCGTCCCCAGCATTTT,CASSSGQFRPQHF
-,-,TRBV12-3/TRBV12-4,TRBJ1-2,TGTGCCAGCACACAGGAAGGGTATGGCTACACCTTC,CASTQEGYGYTF
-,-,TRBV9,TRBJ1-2,TGTGCCAGCAGCGTAACAGGCAGGCCGCACCCTAACTATGGCTACACCTTC,CASSVTGRPHPNYGYTF
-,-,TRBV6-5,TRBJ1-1,TGTGCCAGCAGGCGATTTACAGCGAACACTGAAGCTTTCTTT,CASRRFTANTEAFF
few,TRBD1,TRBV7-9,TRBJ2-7,TGTGCCAGCAGCCTCCCGGGACAGACCTACGAGCAGTACTTC,CASSLPGQTYEQYF
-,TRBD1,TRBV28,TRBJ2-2,TGTGCCACCAGACAGGGTAACACCGGGGAGCTGTTTTTT,CATRQGNTGELFF
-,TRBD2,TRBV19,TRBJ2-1,TGTGCCAGTAGTATCAGCGGGATGGGCTACAATGAGCAGTTCTTC,CASSISGMGYNEQFF
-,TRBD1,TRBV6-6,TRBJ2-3,TGTGCCAGCAGTTCCCAGGGGGTAGCGGATACGCAGTATTTT,CASSSQGVADTQYF
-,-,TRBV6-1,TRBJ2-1,TGTGCCAGCAGTGAGGTGGGCCGGGGTATTCAGTTCTTC,CASSEVGRGIQFF
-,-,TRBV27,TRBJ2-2,TGTGCCAGCAGCCCCTGGACACCGAACACCGGGGAGCTGTTTTTT,CASSPWTPNTGELFF
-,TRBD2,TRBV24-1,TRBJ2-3,TGTGCCACCAGTGACTATAGCGGGGTTAGCACAGATACGCAGTATTTT,CATSDYSGVSTDTQYF
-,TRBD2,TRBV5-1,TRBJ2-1,TGCGCCAGCAGCTTTGCTATCCGACTAGCGGGAGGGCCTGCGAGCTCCTACAATGAGCAGTTCTTC,CASSFAIRLAGGPASSYNEQFF
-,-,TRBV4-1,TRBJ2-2,TGCGCCAGCAGCCCACTTGACTTGATACAAGTCGGGGAGCTGTTTTTT,CASSPLDLIQVGELFF
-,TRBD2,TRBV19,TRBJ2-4,TGTGCCAGTACCCTAGAGCGGGAGGGCATTCAGTACTTC,CASTLEREGIQYF
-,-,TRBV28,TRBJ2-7,TGTGCCAGCAGTCCAATCAATTACGAGCAGTACTTC,CASSPINYEQYF
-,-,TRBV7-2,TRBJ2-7,TGTGCCAGCAGCTTCTCCCAGGGGCAGTACGAGCAGTACTTC,CASSFSQGQYEQYF
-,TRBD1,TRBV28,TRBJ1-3,TGTGCCAGCAGTTCCCCCGGACAGGGCGCTGGAAACACCATATATTTT,CASSSPGQGAGNTIYF